The entry that follows covers one TCR beta chain sequence. Its target is not known. The junction shows a germline mismatch at one end, possibly a read error. Using approximately 200 ng DNA, about 30,000 T cell genomes, the sorted-subset replicate PCRs were run. This table comes from immunoSEQ multiplex PCR, and its TCRdb copy is limited to in-frame clones, with some not included. The data hold over 2 million clones, with roughly 96% observed a single time. These data belong to a study of shared clonotypes between healthy human individuals. Points from the study as a whole: It was the few donors that limited the genetic and exposure-history diversity represented.

From germline, CDR1 is GTSNPN and CDR2 SVGIG (reference sequence). The length of the CDR3 is 14 residues. The clonotype was recovered from a man younger than 35 in good health. The sample was naive CD4+ T cells sorted from blood. Subset: CD45RA+ positively selected. The rearrangement joins TRBV30 to TRBJ1-6, with 9 bases that match TRBD1. CDR3 nucleotide sequence: TGTGCCTGGAGTCTTGGGACAGGGAGGATAAACTCCGGCTTT. Translated, it gives CAWSLGTGRINSGF.